One and the same sample provided the 8 T cell receptor beta chains below, sequenced in a study of T cell responses to AZD1222 COVID-19 vaccine. Assay used: immunoSEQ multiplex PCR; TCRdb lists only in-frame clones, some missing. The sample records 120,000 or so clones, roughly 90% being singletons. Sequenced material: peripheral blood, taken on day 0 of AZD1222 vaccination. These receptors were obtained from an adult in good health.

V usage is TRBV6-2 or TRBV6-3 and J usage is TRBJ1-2, with unresolved D. Germline lookup yields CDR1 MNHEY and CDR2 SVGEGT. Trimming removed 4 bases at V and 8 bases at J, with 23 bases between. The CDR3 runs to 16 residues. CDR3 coding DNA: TGTGCCAGCAGTTGGAGCCCTGGGTCCGGGGATAAAGGCTACACCTTC. Amino acid sequence: CASSWSPGSGDKGYTF.

The chain links TRBV3-1 (or the pseudogene TRBV3-2) to TRBJ2-7, with D hard to call. The V end lost 1 base, the J end lost 6 bases, and 10 bases lay between the germline ends. Germline lookup yields CDR1 LGHDT and CDR2 YNNKEL (reference sequence). CDR3 length equals 13 residues. DNA of the CDR3: TGTGCCAGCAGCCAAGGGTCGAATCGCGAGCAGTACTTC. Translation: CASSQGSNREQYF.

The rearrangement links TRBV5-1 to TRBJ1-1, with D unclear. The CDR3 runs to 14 residues. Germline CDR1 is SGHRS and CDR2 is YFSETQ. V was pared by 0 bases and J by 4 bases, with 10 bases between. The CDR3, as DNA: TGCGCCAGCAGCTTGGCTGGGAGCGGCACTGAAGCTTTCTTT. It yields the protein CASSLAGSGTEAFF.

This clone was seen just once. The chain couples TRBV28 to TRBJ1-3, with D possibly matching TRBD1 (6 bases). The CDR3 loop spans 14 amino acids. CDR1 and CDR2 from the germline V gene are MDHEN and SYDVKM. The germline V and J ends were trimmed by 5 bases and 0 bases, with 8 bases remaining between them. CDR3 residues: CASSQGYSGNTIYF. CDR3 bases: TGTGCCAGCAGTCAGGGGTACTCTGGAAACACCATATATTTT.

This clone has only a few counts. V usage is TRBV7-8 and J usage is TRBJ1-1, with D unclear. The germline gives CDR1 SGHVS, CDR2 FQNEAQ. The CDR3 is 13 amino acids. V was trimmed by 4 bases and J by 1 base, leaving 7 bases between them. CDR3 sequence (DNA): TGTGCCAGCAGCTCGGACGGGAACACTGAAGCTTTCTTT. Protein product: CASSSDGNTEAFF.

The chain carries TRBV6-1 and TRBJ1-2; D may be TRBD1 (6 bases). The ends were cut back, 4 bases at V and 2 bases at J, with 17 bases in the middle. This CDR3 has 16 residues. Germline V gene lookup returns CDR1 MNHNS and CDR2 SASEGT. Here the CDR3 reads CASSGTAPRANYGYTF. The CDR3 DNA sequence: TGTGCCAGCAGTGGGACAGCCCCCAGAGCCAACTATGGCTACACCTTC.

This chain joins TRBV2 and TRBJ2-1; 11 nucleotides align to TRBD2. The germline gives CDR1 SNHLY, CDR2 FYNNEI. J gave up 0 bases and V 10 bases, and 17 bases lay outside the gene matches. The CDR3 length is 19 residues. The CDR3 region has the DNA TGTGCCATCACACTTTACCCGGGACTAGCGGATTTCTCCTACAATGAGCAGTTCTTC. Amino acids: CAITLYPGLADFSYNEQFF.

V is TRBV27 and J is TRBJ2-7; perhaps D is TRBD1 or TRBD2 (6 bases each). The CDR3 contains 16 residues. Per germline, CDR1 MNHEY and CDR2 SMNVEV (reference sequence). Trimming removed 2 bases at V and 2 bases at J, with 16 bases between. The CDR3 protein is CASSLMGGPVPYEQYF. For the CDR3, the DNA is TGTGCCAGCAGTTTAATGGGGGGCCCTGTCCCCTACGAGCAGTACTTC.